This TCR beta chain is from a study of pediatric ulcerative colitis. Details on this clone: Antigen unknown.

Regarding the study as a whole: Ulcerative colitis patients shared more blood-rectal clones than controls. In rectum, acute severe colitis had expanded clones and less diversity.

CDR3 length equals 15 residues. The V gene end was trimmed by 4 bases and the J gene end by 7 bases; junction bases not matched to a gene: 12. Per the germline V gene, CDR1 is MGHRA and CDR2 is YSYEKL. Up to 500,000 reads were sequenced per sample. The table came from immunoSEQ multiplex PCR; TCRdb's copy has only in-frame clones and leaves some out. The sample consists of about 64,000 clones, around four fifths of them appearing once. The chain couples TRBV4-1 to TRBJ2-7; 8 bases are a match to TRBD2. Sequencing was carried out using blood. This TCR came from a boy younger than 18 with moderate ulcerative colitis. The CDR3 loop reads CASSLLADRTGEQYF. Written as DNA, the CDR3 is TGCGCCAGCAGCCTACTAGCGGACCGAACGGGGGAGCAGTACTTC.